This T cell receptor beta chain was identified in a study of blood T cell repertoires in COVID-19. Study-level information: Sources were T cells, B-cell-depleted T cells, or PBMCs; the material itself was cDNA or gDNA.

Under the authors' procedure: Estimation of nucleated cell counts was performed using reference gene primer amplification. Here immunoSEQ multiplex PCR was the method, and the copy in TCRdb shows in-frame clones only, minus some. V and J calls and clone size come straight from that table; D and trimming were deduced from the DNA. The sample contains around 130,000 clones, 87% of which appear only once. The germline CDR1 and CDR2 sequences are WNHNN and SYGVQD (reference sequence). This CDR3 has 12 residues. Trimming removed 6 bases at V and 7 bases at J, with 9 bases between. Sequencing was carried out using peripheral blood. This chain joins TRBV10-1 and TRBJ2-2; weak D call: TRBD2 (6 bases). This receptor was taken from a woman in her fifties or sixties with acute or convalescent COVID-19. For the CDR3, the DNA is TGCGCCAGCAGCCCTAGCGACGGGGAGCTGTTTTTT. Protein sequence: CASSPSDGELFF.